This is a list of T cell receptor beta chains from one sample in a study of shared clonotypes between healthy human individuals. Profiled with immunoSEQ multiplex PCR; TCRdb holds only in-frame clones, not every one. The sample carries 2 million to 3 million clones, approximately 90% recorded once. The sample consisted of naive CD4+ T cells sorted from blood. The receptor source for this set is a man aged 18 to 30 in good health. Both conserved end residues are part of each CDR3. A D gene is named only where the DNA matches it firmly. The listing skips clone size in some rows; elsewhere it reads once, few, many or a size class.

CDR3nt,CDR3aa,v_gene,j_gene,d_gene,abundance
TGTGCCAGCAGTACTTACCGGGACTCTGGAAACACCATATATTTT,CASSTYRDSGNTIYF,TRBV27,TRBJ1-3,-,-
TGTGCCATCAGTGGAACAGGGAGCCCTATGGGCTACACCTTC,CAISGTGSPMGYTF,TRBV10-3,TRBJ1-2,-,few
TGTGCCATCAGCCCCAGGGGGGTGGGTACCGGGGAGCTGTTTTTT,CAISPRGVGTGELFF,TRBV10-3,TRBJ2-2,-,-
TGTGCCAGCAGTTCGTCGACAGGCGTCGGACAGCCCCAGCATTTT,CASSSSTGVGQPQHF,TRBV6-5,TRBJ1-5,-,-
TGTGCCAGCAGCTACGACAGGACGACTGAAGCTTTCTTT,CASSYDRTTEAFF,TRBV7-2,TRBJ1-1,-,-
TGTGCCAGCAGCCGAGGAACCGGGAACCCCTACGAGCAGTACTTC,CASSRGTGNPYEQYF,TRBV7-2,TRBJ2-7,-,-
TGTGCCAGCAGCGAGACAGACACAGATACGCAGTATTTT,CASSETDTDTQYF,TRBV7-3,TRBJ2-3,-,-
TGTGCCAGCAGCCTAACTAGGGACACAGATACGCAGTATTTT,CASSLTRDTDTQYF,TRBV7-9,TRBJ2-3,-,-
TGTGCCAGCAGCCAACCCTATGACGGCGCGGAGCAGTACTTC,CASSQPYDGAEQYF,TRBV5-6,TRBJ2-7,-,-
TGTGCCAGCAGTGATGTGGTCTCCTACAATGAGCAGTTCTTC,CASSDVVSYNEQFF,TRBV2,TRBJ2-1,-,once
TGTGCCTGGACCGTACAGGGGGGTAATTCACCCCTCCACTTT,CAWTVQGGNSPLHF,TRBV30,TRBJ1-6,TRBD1,-
TGTGCCAGCAGTCTCATAGCGGGAGTAGGCGAGCAGTACTTC,CASSLIAGVGEQYF,TRBV6-5,TRBJ2-7,TRBD2,-
TGCGCCAGCAGCCCACCGGGACAGGGGACGGGTACGCAGTATTTT,CASSPPGQGTGTQYF,TRBV5-1,TRBJ2-3,TRBD1,-
TGTGCCAGCAGGTCTAGTGGGAGCGAGCAGTACTTC,CASRSSGSEQYF,TRBV6-1,TRBJ2-7,-,-
TGTGCCACCCACCGGGACTACCAAGAGACCCAGTACTTC,CATHRDYQETQYF,TRBV10-3,TRBJ2-5,-,-
TGTGCCTGGAGCAGGTTTAATCAGCCCCAGCATTTT,CAWSRFNQPQHF,TRBV30,TRBJ1-5,-,few
TGTGCCAGCAGTTTTCCCACAGGGACTGGAAACACCATATATTTT,CASSFPTGTGNTIYF,TRBV28,TRBJ1-3,-,-
TGTGCCAGCAGCTCGGGGGGCTGGGGAAACATTCAGTACTTC,CASSSGGWGNIQYF,TRBV5-4,TRBJ2-4,-,few
TGTGCCAGCTCACCACCAGCAGGGTTGAGCTCCTATAATTCACCCCTCCACTTT,CASSPPAGLSSYNSPLHF,TRBV18,TRBJ1-6,-,-
TGCGCCAGCAGGGTGTCCCCAGACCGCACAGATACGCAGTATTTT,CASRVSPDRTDTQYF,TRBV5-1,TRBJ2-3,-,-
TGTGCCAGCAGCGTAGATCCAGGGATGAACACTGAAGCTTTCTTT,CASSVDPGMNTEAFF,TRBV9,TRBJ1-1,-,few
TGTGCCAGCAGTGACCACTCGACAGGGGGTCAAGGCTACACCTTC,CASSDHSTGGQGYTF,TRBV2,TRBJ1-2,TRBD1,-
TGCGCCAGGTCTACAGGGACGAGCACCGGGGAGCTGTTTTTT,CARSTGTSTGELFF,TRBV10-2,TRBJ2-2,-,-
TGTGCCAGCAGCTCACAGGGGAACCTACAAGAGACCCAGTACTTC,CASSSQGNLQETQYF,TRBV7-9,TRBJ2-5,TRBD1,once
TGTGCCAGCCGGCGGGGGGGTAACTACGAGCAGTACTTC,CASRRGGNYEQYF,TRBV28,TRBJ2-7,TRBD2,-
TGTGCCAGCAGGTACACACAGGGGAGCACCGAAGCTTTCTTT,CASRYTQGSTEAFF,TRBV2,TRBJ1-1,TRBD1,few
TGTGCCAGCAGCCTCAGGGGTAATCAGCCCCAGCATTTT,CASSLRGNQPQHF,TRBV5-6,TRBJ1-5,-,-